Listed below are T cell receptor beta chains from one sample, sequenced in a study of tumor and adjacent non-tumor tissue in lung cancer. TCRdb reprocessed the multiplex PCR reads via MiXCR and lists one record per CDR3 protein. Altogether 100,000 or so distinct CDR3 sequences are present, 55% to 65% being singletons, with the ten largest covering roughly 20%. Sequenced material: distant non-tumor lung tissue. Receptors originate from a man younger than 40 with non-small cell lung cancer. CDR3s include the opening cysteine and the closing phenylalanine or tryptophan. A D gene is named only where the DNA matches it firmly. Clone sizes are given selectively: once, few, many, or a class where the clone is expanded.

12	TRBV5-1	-	-	TRBJ2-5	CARSLARETQYF	TGCGCCAGGAGCTTGGCCCGAGAGACCCAGTACTTC
12	TRBV20-1	-	-	TRBJ1-4	CSPGYRSEKVFF	TGCAGTCCTGGATACAGGTCTGAAAAAGTGTTTTTT
16	TRBV12-3/TRBV12-4	-	-	TRBJ1-2	CANSLPWGGGSYGYTF	TGTGCCAACAGTTTACCTTGGGGAGGGGGGAGCTATGGCTACACCTTC
15	TRBV7-8	many	TRBD1	TRBJ1-1	CASSLPGQPYTEAFF	TGTGCCAGCAGCTTACCGGGACAGCCTTACACTGAAGCTTTCTTT
11	TRBV6-6	-	-	TRBJ2-3	CASCQADTQYF	TGTGCCAGCTGTCAGGCAGATACGCAGTATTTT
14	TRBV7-9	few	-	TRBJ1-6	CASSLGTENSPLHF	TGTGCCAGCAGCTTAGGGACGGAGAATTCACCCCTCCACTTT
10	TRBV20-1	-	-	TRBJ2-2	CSTHYGELFF	TGCAGTACTCATTACGGGGAGCTGTTTTTT
15	TRBV11-3	-	-	TRBJ2-3	CASSYSGPGGDTQYF	TGTGCCAGCAGCTACAGCGGCCCTGGGGGAGATACGCAGTATTTT
13	TRBV29-1	-	TRBD2	TRBJ2-2	CSGTSGSAGELFF	TGCAGCGGGACTAGCGGGAGTGCCGGGGAACTGTTTTTT
15	TRBV6-2/TRBV6-3	-	-	TRBJ2-7	CANSPPRTSTREQYF	TGTGCCAACAGTCCCCCCCGGACTTCCACCAGGGAGCAGTACTTC
16	TRBV29-1	-	TRBD1	TRBJ2-5	CSVEGPGQGVQETQYF	TGCAGCGTTGAAGGCCCGGGACAGGGGGTTCAAGAGACCCAGTACTTT
14	TRBV18	-	TRBD2	TRBJ2-7	CASSPAGGGYEQYF	TGTGCCAGCTCACCGGCAGGCGGGGGGTACGAGCAGTACTTC
12	TRBV6-1	-	-	TRBJ2-3	CASRQADGTQYF	TGTGCCAGCAGGCAAGCAGATGGTACGCAGTATTTT
12	TRBV6-1	-	-	TRBJ1-1	CASSRGGLESFF	TGTGCCAGCAGCAGGGGAGGGTTGGAATCTTTCTTC
14	TRBV28	-	-	TRBJ1-2	CARSFHRTLFGYTF	TGTGCCCGCAGTTTCCACAGGACACTGTTCGGCTACACCTTC
16	TRBV5-6	-	TRBD1	TRBJ2-3	CASRPRDRGQWVTQYF	TGTGCCAGCAGACCTCGGGACAGGGGGCAGTGGGTTACGCAGTATTTT
15	TRBV18	once	TRBD2	TRBJ2-5	CASSPWTSGRETQYF	TGTGCCAGCTCACCATGGACTAGCGGGAGAGAGACCCAGTACTTC
11	TRBV25-1	-	-	TRBJ1-1	CANWGGAEAFF	TGTGCCAACTGGGGGGGAGCTGAAGCTTTCTTT
15	TRBV6-5	-	-	TRBJ1-3	CASSPSGVEGKTIYF	TGTGCCAGCAGTCCCTCGGGCGTAGAGGGAAAGACCATATATTTT
14	TRBV11-1	-	TRBD2	TRBJ2-7	CASSLRGTTYEQYF	TGTGCCAGTAGCTTGCGAGGGACTACCTACGAGCAGTACTTC
13	TRBV12-5	-	-	TRBJ2-7	CTSGLQGLYEQYF	TGTACTAGTGGCCTACAGGGATTATACGAGCAGTACTTC
16	TRBV12-5	-	-	TRBJ2-1	CASGPHGDSQDNEQFF	TGTGCTAGTGGTCCTCACGGGGACTCTCAGGACAATGAGCAGTTCTTC
15	TRBV20-1	once	-	TRBJ1-5	CSAKASGREEQPQHF	TGCAGTGCTAAAGCATCGGGCAGGGAGGAACAGCCCCAGCATTTT
18	TRBV6-2/TRBV6-3	-	TRBD2	TRBJ2-2	CASNYPTRGVVNTGELFF	TGTGCCAGCAATTACCCCACCCGGGGGGTGGTTAATACCGGGGAGCTGTTTTTT
12	TRBV7-9	-	-	TRBJ2-1	CAGSYDYNEQFF	TGTGCCGGCAGCTATGACTACAATGAGCAGTTCTTC